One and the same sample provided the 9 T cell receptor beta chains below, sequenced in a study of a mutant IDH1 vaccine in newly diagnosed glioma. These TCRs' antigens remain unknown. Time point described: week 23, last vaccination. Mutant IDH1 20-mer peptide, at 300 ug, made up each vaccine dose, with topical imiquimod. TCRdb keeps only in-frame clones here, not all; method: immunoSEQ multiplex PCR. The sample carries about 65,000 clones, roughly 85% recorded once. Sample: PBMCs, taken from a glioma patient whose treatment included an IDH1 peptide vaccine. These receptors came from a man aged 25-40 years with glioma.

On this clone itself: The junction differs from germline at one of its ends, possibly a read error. In DNA form, the CDR3 reads TGTGCCAGCAGTTCCCGACAGGAGCACTCATTT. This codes for CASSSRQEHSF. The chain couples TRBV28 to TRBJ1-4; D perhaps matches TRBD1 (6 bases). Per germline, CDR1 MDHEN and CDR2 SYDVKM. The CDR3 contains 11 residues.

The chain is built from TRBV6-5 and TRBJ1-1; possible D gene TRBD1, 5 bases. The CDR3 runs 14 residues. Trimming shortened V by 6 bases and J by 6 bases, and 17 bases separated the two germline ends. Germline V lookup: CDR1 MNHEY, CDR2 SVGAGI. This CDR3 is CASSRQRERAEAFF. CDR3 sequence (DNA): TGTGCCAGCAGCCGACAGCGAGAGAGAGCTGAAGCTTTCTTT.

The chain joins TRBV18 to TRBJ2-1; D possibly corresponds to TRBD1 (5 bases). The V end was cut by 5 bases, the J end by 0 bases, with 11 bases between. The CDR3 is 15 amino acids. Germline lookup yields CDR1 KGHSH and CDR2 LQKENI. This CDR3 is CASSAQGSSYNEQFF. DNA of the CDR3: TGTGCCAGCTCAGCCCAGGGATCCTCCTACAATGAGCAGTTCTTC.

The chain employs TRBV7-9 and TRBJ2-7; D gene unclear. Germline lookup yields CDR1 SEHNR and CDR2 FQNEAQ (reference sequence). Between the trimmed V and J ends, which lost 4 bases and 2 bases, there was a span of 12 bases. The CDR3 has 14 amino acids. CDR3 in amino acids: CASSSLRSPYEQYF. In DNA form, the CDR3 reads TGTGCCAGCAGCTCCTTAAGGTCACCCTACGAGCAGTACTTC.

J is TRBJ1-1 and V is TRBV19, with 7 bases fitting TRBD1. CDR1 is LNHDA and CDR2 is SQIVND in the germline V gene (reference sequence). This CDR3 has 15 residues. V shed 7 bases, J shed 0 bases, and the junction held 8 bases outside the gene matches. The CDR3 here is CASTYGGGLNTEAFF. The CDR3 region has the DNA TGTGCCAGTACTTATGGAGGGGGCCTGAACACTGAAGCTTTCTTT.

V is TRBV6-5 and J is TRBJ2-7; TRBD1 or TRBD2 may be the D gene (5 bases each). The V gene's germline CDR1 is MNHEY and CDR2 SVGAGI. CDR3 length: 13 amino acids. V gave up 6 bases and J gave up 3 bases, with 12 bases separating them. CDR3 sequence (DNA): TGTGCCAGCAGGAGCCGGGACCTCTACGAGCAGTACTTC. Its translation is CASRSRDLYEQYF.

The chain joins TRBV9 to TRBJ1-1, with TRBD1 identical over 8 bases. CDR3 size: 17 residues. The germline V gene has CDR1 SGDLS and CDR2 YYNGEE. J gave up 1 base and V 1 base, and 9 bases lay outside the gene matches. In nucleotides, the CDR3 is TGTGCCAGCAGCGTATCCGGACAGGGCCCACCGAACACTGAAGCTTTCTTT. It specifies CASSVSGQGPPNTEAFF.

The DNA for the CDR3 is TGTGCCAGCAGTGTTTTAGCGGGGGCCCGGAGCACAGATACGCAGTATTTT. This sequence encodes CASSVLAGARSTDTQYF. The V and J genes are TRBV25-1 and TRBJ2-3; TRBD2 agrees at 9 bases. The length of the CDR3 is 17 residues. The ends lost 4 bases at V and 0 bases at J; junction bases unmatched: 8. Germline lookup yields CDR1 MGHDK and CDR2 SYGVNS.

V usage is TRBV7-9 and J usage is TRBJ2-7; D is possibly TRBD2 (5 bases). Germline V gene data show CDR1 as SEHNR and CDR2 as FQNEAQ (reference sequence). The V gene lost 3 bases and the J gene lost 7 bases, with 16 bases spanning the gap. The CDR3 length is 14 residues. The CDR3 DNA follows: TGTGCCAGCAGCTTGGACTTGTCCTCCGGGGAGCAGTACTTC. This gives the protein CASSLDLSSGEQYF.